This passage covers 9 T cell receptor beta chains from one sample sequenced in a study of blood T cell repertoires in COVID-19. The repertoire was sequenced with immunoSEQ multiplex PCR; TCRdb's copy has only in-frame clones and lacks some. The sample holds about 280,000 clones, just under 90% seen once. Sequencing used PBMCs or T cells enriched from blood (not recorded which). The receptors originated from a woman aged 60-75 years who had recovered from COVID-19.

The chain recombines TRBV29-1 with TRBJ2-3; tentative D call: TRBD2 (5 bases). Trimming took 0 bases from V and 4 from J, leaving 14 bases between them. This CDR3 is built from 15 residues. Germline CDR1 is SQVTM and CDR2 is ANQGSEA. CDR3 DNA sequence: TGCAGCGTTGAAGATTCCCTTAGCGTGGCAGATACGCAGTATTTT. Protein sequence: CSVEDSLSVADTQYF.

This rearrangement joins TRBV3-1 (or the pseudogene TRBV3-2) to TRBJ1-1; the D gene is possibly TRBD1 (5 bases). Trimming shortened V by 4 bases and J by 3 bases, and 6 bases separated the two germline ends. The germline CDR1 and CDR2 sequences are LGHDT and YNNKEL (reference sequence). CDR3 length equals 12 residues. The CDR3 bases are TGTGCCAGCAGCCGACAGTACACTGAAGCTTTCTTT. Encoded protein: CASSRQYTEAFF.

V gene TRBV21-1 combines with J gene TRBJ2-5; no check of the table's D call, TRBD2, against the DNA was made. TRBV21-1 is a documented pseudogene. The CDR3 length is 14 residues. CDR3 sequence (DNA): TGTGCCAGCAGCAAAGGGTCTAGCGCGGAGACCCAGTACTTC. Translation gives CASSKGSSAETQYF.

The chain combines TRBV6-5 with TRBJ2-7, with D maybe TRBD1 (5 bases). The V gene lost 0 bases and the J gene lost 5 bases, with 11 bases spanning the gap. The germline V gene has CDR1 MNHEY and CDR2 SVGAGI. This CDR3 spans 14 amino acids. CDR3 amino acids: CASSYSIQGHEQYF. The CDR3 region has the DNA TGTGCCAGCAGTTACTCAATCCAGGGCCACGAGCAGTACTTC.

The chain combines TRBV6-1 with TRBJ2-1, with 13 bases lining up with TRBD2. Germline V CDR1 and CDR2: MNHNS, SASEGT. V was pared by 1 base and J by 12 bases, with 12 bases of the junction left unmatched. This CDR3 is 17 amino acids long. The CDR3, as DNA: TGTGCCAGCAGTGAAGAGGTATGGACTAGCGGGAGAGGGTGGCAGTTCTTC. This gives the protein CASSEEVWTSGRGWQFF.

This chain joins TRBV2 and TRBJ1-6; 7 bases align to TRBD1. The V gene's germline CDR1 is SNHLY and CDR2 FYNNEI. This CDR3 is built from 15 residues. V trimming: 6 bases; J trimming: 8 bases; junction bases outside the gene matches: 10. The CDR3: CASSNSGTAYSPLHF. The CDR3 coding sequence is TGTGCCAGCAGCAATTCCGGGACAGCTTATTCACCCCTCCACTTT.

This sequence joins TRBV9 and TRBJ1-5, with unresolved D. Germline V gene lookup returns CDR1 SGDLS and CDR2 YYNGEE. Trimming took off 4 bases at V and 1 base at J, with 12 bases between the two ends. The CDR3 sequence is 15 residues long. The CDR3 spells CASSPGLLSNQPQHF. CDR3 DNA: TGTGCCAGCAGCCCAGGACTCTTGAGCAATCAGCCCCAGCATTTT.

The chain's CDR3 is CASSEAQGAKNEQYF. CDR3 nucleotide sequence: TGTGCCAGCAGTGAAGCGCAGGGGGCGAAGAACGAGCAGTACTTC. V and J are TRBV6-1 and TRBJ2-7, with 8 positions matching TRBD1. Germline CDR1 and CDR2: MNHNS and SASEGT. The length of the CDR3 is 15 residues. J lost 5 bases, V lost 0 bases, and 6 bases had no gene match.

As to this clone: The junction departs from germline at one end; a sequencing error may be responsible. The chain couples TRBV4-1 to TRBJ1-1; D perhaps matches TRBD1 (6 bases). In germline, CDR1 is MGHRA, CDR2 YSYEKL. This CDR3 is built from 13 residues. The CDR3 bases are TGCGCCAGCAGCCAAACAAACTACAGGGAGTGCATCTTT. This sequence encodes CASSQTNYRECIF.